A single sample gave rise to the 29 T cell receptor beta chains below, sequenced in a study of PD-1 blockade in classical Hodgkin lymphoma. Generated by immunoSEQ multiplex PCR, the TCRdb table keeps only in-frame clones and is missing some. The sample includes approximately 100,000 clones, under 85% seen only once; the top ten take 15% to 20%. Time point noted: cycle 4 day 1 (C4D1), after more than 5 weeks of nivolumab. After autologous stem cell transplantation all patients relapsed, and prior brentuximab vedotin exposure differed between cohorts. The material sequenced was peripheral blood mononuclear cells (PBMCs), taken before the fourth cycle of nivolumab. Receptors were obtained from a human donor with classical Hodgkin lymphoma.

This rearrangement joins TRBV15 to TRBJ1-2; D is uncertain. The CDR3 extends over 13 amino acids. The V gene's germline CDR1 is LNHNV and CDR2 YYDKDF (reference sequence). Trimming stripped 4 bases from V and 1 base from J, with 7 bases between. The CDR3 reads CATSTGVNYGYTF. CDR3 DNA: TGTGCCACCAGCACGGGAGTTAACTATGGCTACACCTTC.

The chain combines TRBV7-2 with TRBJ1-2; TRBD1 agrees at 8 bases. Germline V gives CDR1 SGHTA, CDR2 FQGNSA. V trimming: 5 bases; J trimming: 4 bases; junction bases outside the gene matches: 18. The CDR3 runs to 18 residues. In DNA form, the CDR3 reads TGTGCCAGCAGCCAGGTGGCGGGCCAGGGGGCCATCCTCTATGGCTACACCTTC. Its translation is CASSQVAGQGAILYGYTF.

The chain combines TRBV6-1 with TRBJ1-5, with D uncertain. Trimming stripped 6 bases from V and 2 bases from J, with 8 bases between. Germline V gene data show CDR1 as MNHNS and CDR2 as SASEGT. CDR3 length: 13 amino acids. The CDR3 loop reads CASRREGNQPQHF. The CDR3 nucleotides are TGTGCCAGCAGGAGGGAGGGCAATCAGCCCCAGCATTTT.

J is TRBJ2-7 and V is TRBV5-1, with 7 bases aligning to TRBD1. Germline lookup yields CDR1 SGHRS and CDR2 YFSETQ. Germline trimming cut 2 bases from V and 6 bases from J; bases unmatched to any gene: 5. This CDR3 spans 13 amino acids. The CDR3 sequence is CASSFEGAGEQYF. The CDR3 DNA reads TGCGCCAGCAGCTTCGAGGGGGCAGGCGAGCAGTACTTC.

This chain connects TRBV10-3 to TRBJ2-7; D is undetermined. Trimming took 2 bases from V and 3 from J, leaving 5 bases between them. Germline V gene lookup returns CDR1 ENHRY and CDR2 SYGVKD. The CDR3 consists of 12 residues. The CDR3 is CAISEQNYEQYF. The CDR3 region has the DNA TGTGCCATCAGTGAGCAGAACTACGAGCAGTACTTC.

J is TRBJ2-7 and V is TRBV19, with TRBD1 matching 7 bases. The CDR3 runs to 16 residues. V was clipped by 6 bases and J by 3 bases; unmatched bases: 14. Germline V gene data show CDR1 as LNHDA and CDR2 as SQIVND (reference sequence). CDR3 coding DNA: TGTGCCAGTAGCACCCTCAAAGGGGGCGCGGGCTACGAGCAGTACTTC. As protein: CASSTLKGGAGYEQYF.

This clone occurred once. The chain employs TRBV9 and TRBJ2-7, with a tentative D call TRBD2 (6 bases). This CDR3 contains 17 residues. CDR1 SGDLS and CDR2 YYNGEE come from the germline V gene. V was pared by 8 bases and J by 1 base, with 25 bases between. The CDR3 reads CASCPRSRRGRSYEQYF. The CDR3 DNA reads as TGTGCCAGTTGTCCTCGATCTCGGAGGGGCCGATCCTACGAGCAGTACTTC.

This clone was counted only a few times. The chain is built from TRBV5-1 and TRBJ1-4; the D gene is possibly TRBD1 (5 bases). V was trimmed by 0 bases and J by 6 bases, leaving 9 bases between them. The CDR3 loop spans 14 amino acids. Per germline, CDR1 SGHRS and CDR2 YFSETQ. CDR3 in amino acids: CASSLDGADEKLFF. In DNA, the CDR3 is TGCGCCAGCAGCTTGGATGGGGCAGATGAAAAACTGTTTTTT.

This chain connects TRBV5-1 to TRBJ1-5; D is unclear. Per the germline V gene, CDR1 is SGHRS and CDR2 is YFSETQ. Trimming shortened V by 2 bases and J by 6 bases, and 12 bases separated the two germline ends. The CDR3 spans 14 residues. CDR3 nucleotide sequence: TGCGCCAGCAGCTTATCGGGAATGAGTCAGCCCCAGCATTTT. It translates to CASSLSGMSQPQHF.

The chain has TRBV4-2 and TRBJ2-1; 10 bases match TRBD1. V lost 1 base, J lost 6 bases, and 9 bases stayed unmatched. The CDR3 has 17 residues. Germline loops: CDR1 LGHNA, CDR2 YNFKEQ. This CDR3 reads CASSQAAGQGHSNEQFF. CDR3 nucleotide sequence: TGTGCCAGCAGCCAAGCGGCGGGACAGGGGCATAGCAATGAGCAGTTCTTC.

V usage is TRBV7-9 and J usage is TRBJ2-2, with 10 bases matching TRBD1. Trimming took 5 bases from V and 7 from J; bases not matched to a gene: 13. The CDR3 is made up of 17 amino acids. Germline V lookup: CDR1 SEHNR, CDR2 FQNEAQ (reference sequence). As DNA, the CDR3 is TGTGCCAGCAGCGACCGACAGGGGGCCCCGTCAATCGGGGAGCTGTTTTTT. Translating it yields CASSDRQGAPSIGELFF. Combining the CDR3 with reference TRBV7-9 and TRBJ2-2 gives the whole variable domain DTGVSQNPRHKITKRGQNVTFRCDPISEHNRLYWYRQTLGQGPEFLTYFQNEAQLEKSRLLSDRFSAERPKGSFSTLEIQRTEQGDSAMYLCASSDRQGAPSIGELFFGEGSRLTVL.

The genes are TRBV5-6 and TRBJ2-5; 7 positions match TRBD1. With 0 bases clipped from V and 2 bases from J, the junction kept 7 bases outside the gene matches. Germline-derived CDR1 and CDR2 are SGHDT and YYEEEE. The CDR3 extends over 16 amino acids. CDR3 protein: CASSLGTGTVQETQYF. The CDR3 coding sequence is TGTGCCAGCAGCTTGGGAACCGGGACAGTACAAGAGACCCAGTACTTC.

This chain connects TRBV5-6 to TRBJ1-5, with D hard to call. This CDR3 spans 15 amino acids. Trimming pared 1 base from V and 3 bases from J, leaving 11 bases between. The germline CDR1 and CDR2 sequences are SGHDT and YYEEEE. CDR3 bases: TGTGCCAGCAGCTTGTATCGGCAAGCCAATCAGCCCCAGCATTTT. Translating gives CASSLYRQANQPQHF.

The chain combines TRBV11-1 with TRBJ2-5; maybe TRBD2 (5 bases). Trimming stripped 0 bases from V and 7 bases from J, with 18 bases between. The CDR3 spans 16 residues. Per germline, CDR1 SGHAT and CDR2 FQDESV (reference sequence). The CDR3 sequence: CASSLASVGGFSTQYF. The CDR3 nucleotides read TGTGCCAGCAGCTTAGCCTCTGTGGGCGGGTTCTCGACCCAGTACTTC. The full variable domain, rest sourced from reference TRBV11-1 and TRBJ2-5, is EAEVAQSPRYKITEKSQAVAFWCDPISGHATLYWYRQILGQGPELLVQFQDESVVDDSQLPKDRFSAERLKGVDSTLKIQPAELGDSAMYLCASSLASVGGFSTQYFGPGTRLLVL.

In this sample, this clone turned up a few times. The CDR3 coding sequence is TGTGCCACTTACTGGCGCAATGAGCAGTTCTTC. This codes for CATYWRNEQFF. The chain uses TRBV10-3 and TRBJ2-1; D not resolved. The germline V and J ends were trimmed by 10 bases and 6 bases, with 10 bases remaining between them. The CDR3 has 11 residues. The germline V gene encodes CDR1 ENHRY and CDR2 SYGVKD.

The chain carries TRBV28 and TRBJ1-5; TRBD1 matches at 10 bases. CDR3 length: 15 residues. CDR1 is MDHEN and CDR2 is SYDVKM in the germline V gene. V gave up 5 bases and J gave up 6 bases; unmatched junction bases: 7. CDR3 amino acids: CASSPGDRGGQPQHF. In nucleotides, the CDR3 is TGTGCCAGCAGTCCGGGGGACAGGGGAGGTCAGCCCCAGCATTTT.

The count of this clone is one. This chain connects TRBV28 to TRBJ2-6, with 13 bases fitting TRBD2. V lost 5 bases, J lost 1 base, and 5 bases stayed unmatched. This CDR3 region has 18 residues. Germline loops: CDR1 MDHEN, CDR2 SYDVKM. As DNA, the CDR3 is TGTGCCAGCAGTCCTTTACTAGCGGGAGGGTCTGGGGCCAACGTCCTGACTTTC. As protein: CASSPLLAGGSGANVLTF.

The chain recombines TRBV28 with TRBJ2-7; the match to TRBD2 covers 14 bases. CDR3 size: 16 residues. The V gene's germline CDR1 is MDHEN and CDR2 SYDVKM. Trimming cost V 4 bases and J 5 bases; bases outside gene matches: 7. The CDR3 protein is CASSSVGLAGVDEQYF. The DNA of the CDR3 is TGTGCCAGCAGTTCCGTGGGACTAGCGGGAGTCGACGAGCAGTACTTC.

This chain uses TRBV9 with TRBJ2-3, with TRBD1 as a possible D gene (6 bases). Germline values: CDR1 SGDLS, CDR2 YYNGEE. The CDR3 consists of 17 residues. The ends were cut back, 0 bases at V and 3 bases at J, with 17 bases in the middle. The CDR3 DNA reads TGTGCCAGCAGCGTAGACCCGGTAGGGGGAGTGACAGATACGCAGTATTTT. Encoded protein: CASSVDPVGGVTDTQYF.

The rearrangement uses TRBV7-9 and TRBJ1-1; D is unresolved. V lost 1 base and J lost 1, with 4 bases in between. Germline-derived CDR1 and CDR2 are SEHNR and FQNEAQ (reference sequence). The CDR3 runs 13 residues. The CDR3 spells CASSLEKNTEAFF. CDR3 nucleotides: TGTGCCAGCAGCTTAGAGAAGAACACTGAAGCTTTCTTT.

The chain joins TRBV7-8 to TRBJ1-1; 8 positions agree with TRBD1. Looked up from germline, CDR1 is SGHVS and CDR2 is FQNEAQ. The CDR3 runs 14 residues. Trimming at V came to 7 bases and at J to 1 base, leaving 5 bases not matched to a gene. The CDR3 spells CASTPGQANTEAFF. The CDR3, as DNA: TGTGCCAGCACCCCGGGACAGGCGAACACTGAAGCTTTCTTT. The full variable domain, in which reference TRBV7-8 and TRBJ1-1 provide the parts outside the CDR3, is GAGVSQSPRYKVAKRGQDVALRCDPISGHVSLFWYQQALGQGPEFLTYFQNEAQLDKSGLPSDRFFAERPEGSVSTLKIQRTQQEDSAVYLCASTPGQANTEAFFGQGTRLTVV.

The V gene is TRBV6-1, the J gene TRBJ1-5; no firm D call. Germline CDR1 and CDR2: MNHNS and SASEGT. The CDR3 consists of 14 residues. V was shortened by 7 bases and J by 2 bases, with 12 bases between the two germline ends. The CDR3 is CASIAFLGNQPQHF. CDR3 bases: TGTGCCAGCATCGCCTTCCTGGGCAATCAGCCCCAGCATTTT.

The chain links TRBV28 to TRBJ2-1; D gene unclear. V was trimmed by 8 bases and J by 1 base, leaving 21 bases between them. This CDR3 is 17 amino acids long. Looked up from germline, CDR1 is MDHEN and CDR2 is SYDVKM. The CDR3 DNA is TGTGCCAGCGCCCCTGGGGTTGGGATTAGGTCCTACAATGAGCAGTTCTTC. The encoded protein is CASAPGVGIRSYNEQFF.

V and J are TRBV5-1 and TRBJ2-1, with 9 bases fitting TRBD2. Germline V gene lookup returns CDR1 SGHRS and CDR2 YFSETQ. The CDR3 contains 16 residues. The ends lost 0 bases at V and 6 bases at J; junction bases unmatched: 7. CDR3 protein: CASSLVGLAGTNEQFF. As DNA, the CDR3 is TGCGCCAGCAGCTTGGTGGGGCTAGCGGGAACCAATGAGCAGTTCTTC.

This chain uses TRBV4-2 with TRBJ2-7; no reliable D call. V dropped 0 bases and J dropped 2 bases, with 17 bases sitting between them. The CDR3 sequence is 17 residues long. From germline, CDR1 is LGHNA and CDR2 YNFKEQ. The CDR3 here is CASSQDVRTSKAYEQYF. CDR3 coding DNA: TGTGCCAGCAGCCAAGACGTTCGGACGAGTAAAGCCTACGAGCAGTACTTC.

Here the CDR3 DNA reads TGTGCCAGTAGTATGACCGGGGGAGCGTCGAACACCGGGGAGCTGTTTTTT. It is translated as CASSMTGGASNTGELFF. The J gene is TRBJ2-2, the V gene TRBV19, with D possibly being TRBD2 (6 bases). CDR1 and CDR2 (germline): LNHDA, SQIVND (reference sequence). The CDR3 loop spans 17 amino acids. Trimming took off 3 bases at V and 0 bases at J, with 14 bases between the two ends.

This sequence joins TRBV28 and TRBJ1-2; no definite D call. Trimming left V 1 base short and J 4 bases short, with 7 bases between. CDR3 length: 13 amino acids. The germline V gene encodes CDR1 MDHEN and CDR2 SYDVKM. CDR3 nucleotides: TGTGCCAGCAGTTTATTAGGGCTCTATGGCTACACCTTC. This sequence encodes CASSLLGLYGYTF.

The rearrangement uses TRBV9 and TRBJ2-4; D remains unclear. CDR1 and CDR2 from the germline V gene are SGDLS and YYNGEE. V was pared by 0 bases and J by 3 bases, with 7 bases between. The CDR3 spans 14 residues. The chain's CDR3 is CASSVGLDKNIQYF. DNA of the CDR3: TGTGCCAGCAGCGTAGGATTGGACAAAAACATTCAGTACTTC.

The chain couples TRBV9 to TRBJ2-1, with 9 positions matching TRBD2. The ends lost 2 bases at V and 1 base at J; junction bases unmatched: 1. The CDR3 sequence is 15 residues long. Per the germline V gene, CDR1 is SGDLS and CDR2 is YYNGEE. The CDR3, as DNA: TGTGCCAGCAGCGTTAGCGGGGGATCCTACAATGAGCAGTTCTTC. Its protein is CASSVSGGSYNEQFF. The variable domain in full, with the rest retrieved from reference TRBV9 and TRBJ2-1, is DSGVTQTPKHLITATGQRVTLRCSPRSGDLSVYWYQQSLDQGLQFLIQYYNGEERAKGNILERFSAQQFPDLHSELNLSSLELGDSALYFCASSVSGGSYNEQFFGPGTRLTVL.